This record covers a single T cell receptor (beta chain). Its cognate antigen is unknown. The assay was immunoSEQ multiplex PCR, and TCRdb's table has in-frame clones only and misses some. The sample holds around 35,000 clones, 65% to 80% seen once. The culture ran for roughly ten days before CD4+ T cells were isolated. The data derive from a study of vaccination effects on CD4 cells after COVID-19. The study, taken as a whole, reports: Convalescent patients were scarce in the study, and it lacked early post-infection timepoints.

The J segment lost 8 bases and the V segment lost 0 bases, leaving 9 bases of the junction unmatched. There are 15 residues in the CDR3. Germline CDR1 reads SGHDT; CDR2 reads YYEEEE. This specimen consisted of CD4+ T cells from PBMCs cultured without peptide, obtained before COVID-19 vaccination. The V gene is TRBV5-6, the J gene TRBJ2-7, with TRBD1 matching over 9 bases. The sequence was obtained from a human donor who received a COVID-19 vaccine. DNA for the CDR3: TGTGCCAGCAGCTTGGCCGGGACAGGGAACACCCAGCAGTACTTC. Its protein is CASSLAGTGNTQQYF.